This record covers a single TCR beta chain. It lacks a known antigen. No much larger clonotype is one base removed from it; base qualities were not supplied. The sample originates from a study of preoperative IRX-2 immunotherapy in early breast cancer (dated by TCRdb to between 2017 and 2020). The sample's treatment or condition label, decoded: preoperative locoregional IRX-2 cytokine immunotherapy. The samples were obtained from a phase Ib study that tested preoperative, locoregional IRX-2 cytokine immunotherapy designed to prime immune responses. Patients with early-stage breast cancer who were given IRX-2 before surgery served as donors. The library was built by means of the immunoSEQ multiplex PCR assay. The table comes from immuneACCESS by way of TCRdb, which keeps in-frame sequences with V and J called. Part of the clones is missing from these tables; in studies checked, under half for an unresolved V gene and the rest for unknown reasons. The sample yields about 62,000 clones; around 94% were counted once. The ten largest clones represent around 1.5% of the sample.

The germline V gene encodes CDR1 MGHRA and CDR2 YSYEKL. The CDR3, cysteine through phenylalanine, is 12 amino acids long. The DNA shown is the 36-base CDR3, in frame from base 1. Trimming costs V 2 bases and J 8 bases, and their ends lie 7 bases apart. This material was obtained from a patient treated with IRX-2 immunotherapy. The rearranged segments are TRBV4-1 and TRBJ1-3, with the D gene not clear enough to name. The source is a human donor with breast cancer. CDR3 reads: CASSQIEDTIYF. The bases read TGCGCCAGCAGCCAAATAGAGGACACCATATATTTT.